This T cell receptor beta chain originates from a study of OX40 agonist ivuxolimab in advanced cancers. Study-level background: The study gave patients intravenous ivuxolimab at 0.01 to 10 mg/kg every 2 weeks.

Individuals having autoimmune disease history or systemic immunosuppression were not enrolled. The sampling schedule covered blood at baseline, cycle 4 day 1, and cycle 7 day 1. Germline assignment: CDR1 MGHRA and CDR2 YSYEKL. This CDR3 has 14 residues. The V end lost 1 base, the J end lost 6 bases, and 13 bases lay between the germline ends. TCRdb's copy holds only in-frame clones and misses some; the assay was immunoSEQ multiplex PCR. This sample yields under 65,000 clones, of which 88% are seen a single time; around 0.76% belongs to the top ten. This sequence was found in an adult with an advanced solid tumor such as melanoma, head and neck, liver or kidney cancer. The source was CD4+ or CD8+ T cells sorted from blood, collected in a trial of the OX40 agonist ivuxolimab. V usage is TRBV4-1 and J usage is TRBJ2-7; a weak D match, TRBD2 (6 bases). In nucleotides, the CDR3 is TGCGCCAGCAGCCAAGGACCCCGGGAGACCGAGCAGTACTTC. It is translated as CASSQGPRETEQYF.